The present T cell receptor (beta chain) was sequenced within a study of chronic HIV infection and antiretroviral therapy (dated by TCRdb to between 2014 and 2016). As to this clonotype: No cognate antigen has been identified for it. Base qualities are missing; no much larger clone stands one base away.

The protocol used for the library was 5' RACE. The run used an Illumina MiSeq. TCRdb's own reprocessing of the public reads used fastp at Q25 and MiXCR and kept productive beta chains. One record per CDR3 amino acid sequence lists the most common genes and DNA. This sample gives 40,000 to 50,000 distinct CDR3 sequences in total; approximately 20% of them show up just once. 2.8% of the sample belongs to the ten largest clones. This receptor was taken from an adult who had HIV and had not received antiretroviral therapy, or was an uninfected healthy control (not recorded which). The sequencing sample was made of peripheral blood.

The nucleotide sequence reads as follows: TGTGCCAGTACAGGGAAGTTCACAGATACGCAGTATTTT. It codes for CASTGKFTDTQYF. The rearranged segments are TRBV28 and TRBJ2-3; TRBD1 is possibly the D segment (6 matching bases). V lost 9 bases and J lost 2 bases; the stretch between them is 12 bases long. From the cysteine up to the phenylalanine, the CDR3 has a length of 13 residues. Only CDR3 DNA remains: 39 bases, in frame from the first base. According to the germline V gene, CDR1 reads MDHEN and CDR2 reads SYDVKM.